These 7 T cell receptor beta chains came from one sample sequenced in a study of cytomegalovirus exposure and HLA in healthy donors. Amplification used 60 Vbeta primers and 13 Jbeta primers. Method: immunoSEQ multiplex PCR; TCRdb's copy keeps in-frame clones and lacks some. Among hundreds of thousands of clones listed, less than 85% were seen once. The sample comprised PBMCs. These receptors were taken from a man between 18 and 29 years old in good health and CMV-seronegative.

This sequence joins TRBV5-1 and TRBJ2-7, with TRBD1 matching over 9 bases. In germline, CDR1 is SGHRS, CDR2 YFSETQ. The CDR3 is made up of 14 amino acids. V was pared by 4 bases and J by 5 bases, with 7 bases of the junction left unmatched. CDR3 coding DNA: TGCGCCAGCAGCGACCCGACAGGGGGGAACGAGCAGTACTTC. Its translation: CASSDPTGGNEQYF.

This chain connects TRBV6-5 to TRBJ1-2, with D possibly matching TRBD1 (6 bases). Per germline, CDR1 MNHEY and CDR2 SVGAGI. Trimming stripped 5 bases from V and 8 bases from J, with 15 bases between. The CDR3 extends over 13 amino acids. In DNA, the CDR3 is TGTGCCAGCAGTCGCGGGGGGGCGCCGGGCTACACCTTC. Translation: CASSRGGAPGYTF.

In its sample, this clone was seen a few times. The V gene is TRBV7-9, the J gene TRBJ1-2; 8 nucleotides line up with TRBD1. The CDR3 runs to 15 residues. Trimming cost V 4 bases and J 3 bases; bases outside gene matches: 7. CDR1 is SEHNR and CDR2 is FQNEAQ in the germline V gene (reference sequence). The CDR3, as DNA: TGTGCCAGCAGCTCCCGGACAGGGAGGGACTATGGCTACACCTTC. Its protein is CASSSRTGRDYGYTF.

V usage is TRBV19 and J usage is TRBJ1-2; tentatively, D is TRBD1 (5 bases). Germline CDR1 and CDR2: LNHDA and SQIVND (reference sequence). The CDR3 spans 12 residues. Trimming stripped 5 bases from V and 3 bases from J, with 7 bases between. Written as DNA, the CDR3 is TGTGCCAGTAGTCCACAGGACTATGGCTACACCTTC. Encoded protein: CASSPQDYGYTF.

V gene TRBV30 combines with J gene TRBJ2-7; 11 bases align to TRBD2. Germline trimming cut 3 bases from V and 4 bases from J; bases unmatched to any gene: 14. Germline V gene sequence: CDR1 GTSNPN, CDR2 SVGIG (reference sequence). CDR3 length: 17 amino acids. CDR3 sequence: CAWSALTTSGSRYEQYF. The CDR3, as DNA: TGTGCCTGGAGCGCACTTACCACTAGCGGGAGCAGGTACGAGCAGTACTTC.

This sequence joins TRBV19 and TRBJ1-5; D is unresolved. CDR1 is LNHDA, CDR2 SQIVND, per germline (reference sequence). Trimming stripped 10 bases from V and 7 bases from J, with 20 bases between. This CDR3 comprises 14 residues. The CDR3: CATISGVGGQPQHF. The CDR3 nucleotides read TGTGCCACTATATCGGGAGTCGGAGGGCAGCCCCAGCATTTT.

The chain uses TRBV10-3 and TRBJ1-1; 10 bases are shared with TRBD1. This CDR3 is 17 amino acids long. CDR1 is ENHRY, CDR2 SYGVKD, per germline. The J segment lost 1 base and the V segment lost 6 bases, leaving 11 bases of the junction unmatched. The CDR3 is CAIRSRQGAVRNTEAFF. The DNA of the CDR3 is TGTGCCATCAGATCAAGACAGGGGGCTGTTAGGAACACTGAAGCTTTCTTT.